Below are 32 T cell receptor beta chains sequenced from a single sample in a study of blood T cell repertoires in COVID-19. The repertoire was sequenced with immunoSEQ multiplex PCR; TCRdb's copy has only in-frame clones and lacks some. There are 60,000 to 85,000 clones in the sample; 80% occur only once, and over 15% lies in the top ten. The specimen sequenced was peripheral blood. These receptors were collected from a man in his 70s who had recovered from COVID-19.

In this sample, this clone turned up a few times. This chain links TRBV6-2 or TRBV6-3 with TRBJ2-5, with D hard to call. Looked up from germline, CDR1 is MNHEY and CDR2 is SVGEGT. V lost 1 base, J lost 5 bases, and 5 bases lay in between. The CDR3 loop spans 12 amino acids. CDR3 region: CASSYFRETQYF. The CDR3 nucleotides are TGTGCCAGCAGTTACTTCCGTGAGACCCAGTACTTC.

This chain joins TRBV5-6 and TRBJ2-5; D gene uncertain. The CDR3 has 13 residues. Trimming removed 2 bases at V and 3 bases at J, with 8 bases between. Germline CDR1 is SGHDT and CDR2 is YYEEEE. DNA for the CDR3: TGTGCCAGCAGCTTCGCTGGAGAAGAGACCCAGTACTTC. Protein: CASSFAGEETQYF.

The chain links TRBV6-5 to TRBJ1-1; the match to TRBD1 covers 7 bases. Germline V gives CDR1 MNHEY, CDR2 SVGAGI. The CDR3 loop spans 14 amino acids. The junction had 6 bases not matched to a gene; V was cut back by 6 bases and J by 2 bases. The CDR3 sequence is CASRMGQPNTEAFF. The CDR3 DNA sequence: TGTGCCAGCAGGATGGGACAGCCTAACACTGAAGCTTTCTTT.

The chain is built from TRBV19 and TRBJ1-2, with 9 bases matching TRBD1. CDR3 length: 17 amino acids. J was trimmed by 7 bases and V by 3 bases; bases with no gene match: 15. In germline, CDR1 is LNHDA, CDR2 SQIVND (reference sequence). The CDR3 DNA reads as TGTGCCAGTAGTATCCGAGGACAGGGGTCCTCAGAAGGTGGCTACACCTTC. It codes for CASSIRGQGSSEGGYTF.

The chain employs TRBV5-8 and TRBJ2-7; 10 positions match TRBD1. Germline V lookup: CDR1 SGHTS, CDR2 YDEGEE. Unmatched junction bases numbered 9, after V lost 4 bases and J lost 5 bases. This CDR3 region has 15 residues. CDR3 nucleotides: TGTGCCAGCAGCGTGGGGACAGGGGTGAACCACGAGCAGTACTTC. The encoded protein is CASSVGTGVNHEQYF.

Here the CDR3 DNA reads TGTGCCAGCAGCTTGTTTTCCGGGGGGTATACTGAAGCTTTCTTT. Its translation is CASSLFSGGYTEAFF. The rearrangement joins TRBV5-5 to TRBJ1-1, with a possible D match to TRBD1 (5 bases). Looked up from germline, CDR1 is SGHKS and CDR2 is YYEKEE (reference sequence). This CDR3 spans 15 amino acids. Trimming took off 1 base at V and 5 bases at J, with 15 bases between the two ends.

V gene TRBV27 combines with J gene TRBJ1-1; D remains ambiguous. V dropped 1 base and J dropped 0 bases, with 15 bases sitting between them. Per germline, CDR1 MNHEY and CDR2 SMNVEV (reference sequence). The CDR3 is 17 amino acids. CDR3 residues: CASSLFRGLGMNTEAFF. CDR3 bases: TGTGCCAGCAGTTTATTTAGAGGGCTGGGCATGAACACTGAAGCTTTCTTT.

This chain connects TRBV15 to TRBJ1-4; 9 bases match TRBD1. Germline-derived CDR1 and CDR2 are LNHNV and YYDKDF (reference sequence). The CDR3 loop spans 16 amino acids. V shed 0 bases and J 5 bases; nucleotides not matched to a gene: 4. The CDR3 nucleotides read TGTGCCACCAGCAGAGATGGCGGGACAGGGAATGAAAAACTGTTTTTT. Translated: CATSRDGGTGNEKLFF.

There are a few counts of this clone. The chain uses TRBV5-1 and TRBJ1-6; D is unclear. The CDR3 runs 14 residues. Trimming pared 0 bases from V and 12 bases from J, leaving 13 bases between. In germline, CDR1 is SGHRS, CDR2 YFSETQ. CDR3 sequence (DNA): TGCGCCAGCAGCTTGGAAAGCGGGGTGAAACCCCTCCACTTT. Encoded protein: CASSLESGVKPLHF.

The chain uses TRBV30 and TRBJ2-1, with D tentatively TRBD2 (5 bases). The CDR3 runs 13 residues. V lost 1 base and J lost 5, with 9 bases in between. Per the germline V gene, CDR1 is GTSNPN and CDR2 is SVGIG (reference sequence). CDR3 in DNA: TGTGCCTGGAGTGGGGGAGTCCACAATGAGCAGTTCTTC. It is translated as CAWSGGVHNEQFF.

The rearrangement uses TRBV15 and TRBJ1-3; 8 bases line up with TRBD1. The CDR3 extends over 16 amino acids. The germline gives CDR1 LNHNV, CDR2 YYDKDF (reference sequence). With 1 base clipped from V and 2 bases from J, the junction kept 4 bases outside the gene matches. CDR3 loop: CATSRGQGTTGNTIYF. The CDR3 bases are TGTGCCACCAGCAGAGGACAGGGGACAACTGGAAACACCATATATTTT.

The chain combines TRBV6-5 with TRBJ2-2; 8 nucleotides agree with TRBD2. The germline V gene has CDR1 MNHEY and CDR2 SVGAGI. The CDR3 has 16 residues. J gave up 6 bases and V 0 bases, and 6 bases lay outside the gene matches. CDR3 residues: CASSYSSPAGAGELFF. The DNA for the CDR3 is TGTGCCAGCAGTTACTCATCTCCAGCGGGAGCCGGGGAGCTGTTTTTT.

This chain connects TRBV5-8 to TRBJ1-4, with TRBD1 matching 7 bases. The CDR3 has 15 amino acids. V was clipped by 4 bases and J by 5 bases; unmatched bases: 8. Germline CDR1 reads SGHTS; CDR2 reads YDEGEE. The CDR3 here is CASSPGQTRNEKLFF. The CDR3 bases are TGTGCCAGCAGCCCGGGACAGACCCGGAATGAAAAACTGTTTTTT.

The chain joins TRBV5-1 to TRBJ1-1; no firm D call. The CDR3 is made up of 16 amino acids. Germline V gene data show CDR1 as SGHRS and CDR2 as YFSETQ. V shed 1 base and J shed 0 bases, with 13 bases lying between them. The CDR3 spells CASSLSGGSMNTEAFF. In nucleotides, the CDR3 is TGCGCCAGCAGCTTGAGTGGTGGGAGCATGAACACTGAAGCTTTCTTT. The variable domain in full, completed from reference TRBV5-1 and TRBJ1-1, reads KAGVTQTPRYLIKTRGQQVTLSCSPISGHRSVSWYQQTPGQGLQFLFEYFSETQRNKGNFPGRFSGRQFSNSRSEMNVSTLELGDSALYLCASSLSGGSMNTEAFFGQGTRLTVV.

This chain connects TRBV19 to TRBJ1-1; D is unclear. The CDR3 is made up of 15 amino acids. Per the germline V gene, CDR1 is LNHDA and CDR2 is SQIVND (reference sequence). Trimming cost V 3 bases and J 6 bases, with 17 bases left between them. DNA of the CDR3: TGTGCCAGTAGTATCGCCAGACCGCTACGGGCTGAAGCTTTCTTT. This codes for CASSIARPLRAEAFF.

This chain links TRBV2 with TRBJ2-1, with D maybe TRBD2 (5 bases). Germline CDR1 is SNHLY and CDR2 is FYNNEI. The CDR3 runs 12 residues. V dropped 10 bases and J dropped 9 bases, with 16 bases sitting between them. For the CDR3, the DNA is TGTGCCACCGCGGGCTTGTTGTCTGAGCAGTTCTTC. Translating it yields CATAGLLSEQFF.

The CDR3: CASSPLDSVNYGYTF. CDR3 nucleotide sequence: TGCGCCAGCAGCCCTTTGGACAGTGTGAACTATGGCTACACCTTC. J is TRBJ1-2 and V is TRBV4-1, with D tentatively TRBD1 (6 bases). Looked up from germline, CDR1 is MGHRA and CDR2 is YSYEKL. V was trimmed by 4 bases and J by 2 bases, leaving 14 bases between them. The CDR3 totals 15 residues.

The chain recombines TRBV5-4 with TRBJ2-7; TRBD2 matches 10 bases. V trimming: 4 bases; J trimming: 3 bases; junction bases outside the gene matches: 7. Germline V gives CDR1 SGHNT, CDR2 YYREEE (reference sequence). This CDR3 is 15 amino acids long. The CDR3 sequence: CASSAKSSGGYEQYF. CDR3 DNA sequence: TGTGCCAGCAGCGCTAAATCTAGCGGGGGCTACGAGCAGTACTTC.

This chain uses TRBV7-2 with TRBJ2-2, with 8 nucleotides matching TRBD1. V shed 4 bases, J shed 0 bases, and the junction held 4 bases outside the gene matches. Germline CDR1 and CDR2: SGHTA and FQGNSA. The CDR3 runs to 16 residues. The chain's CDR3 is CASSSRGPPNTGELFF. The CDR3 DNA sequence: TGTGCCAGCAGCTCCAGGGGGCCCCCGAACACCGGGGAGCTGTTTTTT. The full variable domain, with the rest looked up from reference TRBV7-2 and TRBJ2-2, is GAGVSQSPSNKVTEKGKDVELRCDPISGHTALYWYRQSLGQGLEFLIYFQGNSAPDKSGLPSDRFSAERTGGSVSTLTIQRTQQEDSAVYLCASSSRGPPNTGELFFGEGSRLTVL.

This sequence joins TRBV10-2 and TRBJ2-1; D unresolved. This CDR3 comprises 13 residues. Per germline, CDR1 WSHSY and CDR2 SAAADI. V lost 5 bases and J 0 bases, leaving 5 bases between the germline ends. In nucleotides, the CDR3 is TGCGCCAGCAGTACGGTCTCCTACAATGAGCAGTTCTTC. It yields the protein CASSTVSYNEQFF.

This clone showed up just once. The genes are TRBV6-5 and TRBJ1-5; a possible D gene is TRBD1 (6 bases). Per germline, CDR1 MNHEY and CDR2 SVGAGI. This CDR3 comprises 15 residues. V was pared by 8 bases and J by 3 bases, with 17 bases between. The CDR3 protein is CASGDRQEFNQPQHF. In DNA, the CDR3 is TGTGCCAGCGGAGATAGACAGGAGTTCAATCAGCCCCAGCATTTT.

The J gene is TRBJ1-1, the V gene TRBV7-8; no clear D. The germline gives CDR1 SGHVS, CDR2 FQNEAQ. The CDR3 has 17 residues. V lost 2 bases and J 1 base, leaving 17 bases between the germline ends. Written as DNA, the CDR3 is TGTGCCAGCAGCTTATCAACCCGGGCCCGGGGGAACACTGAAGCTTTCTTT. This codes for CASSLSTRARGNTEAFF.

The CDR3 sequence is CASSVGTGNEKLFF. The CDR3 coding sequence is TGTGCCAGCAGCGTAGGGACAGGGAATGAAAAACTGTTTTTT. V and J are TRBV5-5 and TRBJ1-4; 9 nucleotides agree with TRBD1. The germline CDR1 and CDR2 sequences are SGHKS and YYEKEE (reference sequence). Trimming cost V 4 bases and J 5 bases; bases outside gene matches: 3. The CDR3 consists of 14 residues.

This clone has more than one count but fewer than ten. The V gene is TRBV30, the J gene TRBJ1-2; D gene unclear. This CDR3 contains 12 residues. Between the trimmed V and J ends, which lost 8 bases and 3 bases, there was a span of 13 bases. From germline, CDR1 is GTSNPN and CDR2 SVGIG (reference sequence). CDR3 nucleotides: TGTGCCGTAAAGGAGTTCCACTATGGCTACACCTTC. This translates into CAVKEFHYGYTF. Full variable domain (outside the CDR3, taken from reference TRBV30 and TRBJ1-2): SQTIHQWPATLVQPVGSPLSLECTVEGTSNPNLYWYRQAAGRGLQLLFYSVGIGQISSEVPQNLSASRPQDRQFILSSKKLLLSDSGFYLCAVKEFHYGYTFGSGTRLTVV.

This sequence joins TRBV6-2 or TRBV6-3 and TRBJ2-6; D is undetermined. V was shortened by 0 bases and J by 3 bases, with 3 bases between the two germline ends. The germline V gene has CDR1 MNHEY and CDR2 SVGEGT. CDR3 length: 14 amino acids. The CDR3 region is CASSYSHGANVLTF. For the CDR3, the DNA is TGTGCCAGCAGTTACTCACATGGGGCCAACGTCCTGACTTTC.

The chain carries TRBV9 and TRBJ2-1; TRBD2 matches 7 bases. V lost 4 bases to trimming and J lost 5 bases; unmatched junction nucleotides: 9. This CDR3 contains 15 residues. Germline-derived CDR1 and CDR2 are SGDLS and YYNGEE. This CDR3 is CASSQNRDYDNEQFF. CDR3 DNA: TGTGCCAGCAGCCAGAACCGGGACTACGACAATGAGCAGTTCTTC.

The rearrangement uses TRBV29-1 and TRBJ2-7; maybe TRBD1 (7 bases). The CDR3 is 14 residues long. V lost 4 bases and J 3 bases, leaving 16 bases between the germline ends. Germline CDR1 and CDR2: SQVTM and ANQGSEA. The CDR3 is CSVAGGGYSYEQYF. Here the CDR3 DNA reads TGCAGCGTTGCCGGAGGGGGCTATAGCTACGAGCAGTACTTC.

The genes are TRBV2 and TRBJ1-5; 11 bases are a match to TRBD1. The CDR3 spans 15 residues. V was pared by 3 bases and J by 7 bases, with 5 bases of the junction left unmatched. Per germline, CDR1 SNHLY and CDR2 FYNNEI. DNA for the CDR3: TGTGCCAGCAGTGAGGGACAGGGGGTGGGCCAGCCCCAGCATTTT. This codes for CASSEGQGVGQPQHF.

The DNA for the CDR3 is TGTGCCAGCAGTTACGGTTGGAGCTCTGGGGCCAACGTCCTGACTTTC. It translates to CASSYGWSSGANVLTF. The chain employs TRBV6-5 and TRBJ2-6; no reliable D call. Between the trimmed V and J ends, which lost 2 bases and 0 bases, there was a span of 8 bases. The CDR3 contains 16 residues. Germline V gene sequence: CDR1 MNHEY, CDR2 SVGAGI.

This clone was recorded at least ten times. V gene TRBV5-4 combines with J gene TRBJ1-5; TRBD1 matches at 7 bases. Trimming at V came to 5 bases and at J to 1 base, leaving 9 bases not matched to a gene. Looked up from germline, CDR1 is SGHNT and CDR2 is YYREEE (reference sequence). The CDR3 has 16 amino acids. CDR3 sequence (DNA): TGTGCCAGCAGTTATCAGGGGGTGGACAGCAATCAGCCCCAGCATTTT. This gives the protein CASSYQGVDSNQPQHF.

The rearrangement joins TRBV28 to TRBJ2-5; 10 bases align to TRBD1. The length of the CDR3 is 15 residues. Germline trimming cut 5 bases from V and 2 bases from J; bases unmatched to any gene: 5. Germline CDR1 MDHEN, CDR2 SYDVKM. The CDR3: CASSEGTGVQETQYF. The CDR3 DNA sequence: TGTGCCAGCAGTGAGGGGACAGGGGTTCAAGAGACCCAGTACTTC.

The chain recombines TRBV29-1 with TRBJ2-2; TRBD1 matches at 8 bases. After removal of 2 bases from V and 1 base from J, the junction contained 9 bases not matched to a gene. CDR1 is SQVTM and CDR2 is ANQGSEA in the germline V gene. The CDR3 consists of 17 residues. The CDR3 DNA follows: TGCAGCGTTGAAAAGGCAGGGGGCGACCGGAACACCGGGGAGCTGTTTTTT. Translating gives CSVEKAGGDRNTGELFF.